The present entry profiles one TCR beta chain with its context. Its target is unknown. From germline, CDR1 is SGDLS and CDR2 YYNGEE. This CDR3 is 15 amino acids long. With 4 bases removed from V and 1 base from J, the gap between germline ends came to 15 bases. These data originate in a study of cytomegalovirus exposure and HLA in healthy donors. Findings and limits, study-wide: Some TCR beta chains (more than 150 of them) were listed as cytomegalovirus-associated. It was confirmed in vitro that a few of the CMV-associated chains were specific for CMV antigens.

The approximately 120-subject validation cohort, separate from the approximately 640-subject first cohort, included the donors. Generated by immunoSEQ multiplex PCR, the TCRdb table keeps only in-frame clones and is missing some. The sample comprises hundreds of thousands of clones, 86% of which are singletons, and 0.83% rests with the top ten. The receptor comes from a woman aged 18-29 years in good health and CMV-seronegative. The genes are TRBV9 and TRBJ2-7, with D tentatively TRBD2 (5 bases). Sequenced: PBMCs. The CDR3 here is CASSPERARSYEQYF. CDR3 DNA sequence: TGTGCCAGCAGCCCCGAGAGGGCCCGATCCTACGAGCAGTACTTC.